These T cell receptor beta chains were read from a single sample in a study of graft-versus-host responses after intestinal transplantation. TCRdb's table, derived via immunoSEQ multiplex PCR, lists solely in-frame clones and lacks some. The table lists about 97,000 clones, around 90% of them singletons. These TCRs' antigens remain unknown. Material: unstimulated CD8+ T cells sorted from spleen or lymph node cells, obtained before transplant. These receptors originate from a human donor who was the organ donor for an intestinal transplant. CDR3s include the opening cysteine and the closing phenylalanine or tryptophan. D genes are given only for firm matches. The size of a clone is reported for some rows only, either as once, few or many, or as a class for expanded clones.

size	J	D	V	CDR3	DNA
once	TRBJ2-5	TRBD2	TRBV6-1	CASSATSGAGETQYF	TGTGCCAGCAGTGCGACTAGCGGGGCGGGAGAGACCCAGTACTTC
-	TRBJ2-5	TRBD2	TRBV5-5	CASSLYSTGGWETQYF	TGTGCCAGCAGCTTGTATTCTACGGGGGGGTGGGAGACCCAGTACTTC
-	TRBJ1-6	TRBD1	TRBV5-1	CASSWGDRGQLNSPLHF	TGCGCCAGCAGCTGGGGGGACAGGGGGCAGCTGAATTCACCCCTCCACTTT
-	TRBJ2-7	TRBD2	TRBV28	CASRSTSGPPYEQYF	TGTGCCAGCAGATCCACTAGCGGACCCCCATACGAGCAGTACTTC
once	TRBJ1-2	TRBD1	TRBV28	CASSLLQGGNYGYTF	TGTGCCAGCAGTTTATTACAGGGGGGTAACTATGGCTACACCTTC
-	TRBJ1-1	TRBD1	TRBV6-1	CASSVFGTGANTEAFF	TGTGCCAGCAGTGTCTTTGGGACAGGGGCGAACACTGAAGCTTTCTTT
-	TRBJ2-7	-	TRBV6-1	CASSEWSKSLGREQYF	TGTGCCAGCAGTGAATGGTCCAAGTCGCTAGGTCGAGAGCAGTACTTC
-	TRBJ1-1	-	TRBV2	CASKWRWGVWTEAFF	TGTGCCAGCAAGTGGAGATGGGGCGTTTGGACTGAAGCTTTCTTT
-	TRBJ1-2	TRBD1	TRBV27	CASSSRYGTGKPDYGYTF	TGTGCCAGCAGTAGCCGATATGGGACAGGGAAGCCCGACTATGGCTACACCTTC
-	TRBJ1-2	TRBD1	TRBV6-1	CASKSTGSGYGYTF	TGTGCCAGCAAGTCGACAGGGTCTGGATATGGCTACACCTTC
-	TRBJ1-2	-	TRBV5-6	CASSLGGTGGAIYGYTF	TGTGCCAGCAGCTTGGGGGGGACGGGGGGCGCGATCTATGGCTACACCTTC
-	TRBJ2-3	TRBD1	TRBV10-3	CAISDEGTGYADTQYF	TGTGCCATCAGTGATGAGGGGACAGGGTATGCAGATACGCAGTATTTT
once	TRBJ2-1	-	TRBV7-3	CASSLTYGGPPYNEQFF	TGTGCCAGCAGTTTAACATACGGTGGGCCCCCCTACAATGAGCAGTTCTTC
-	TRBJ1-1	-	TRBV11-1	CASSLAGRWVPEAFF	TGTGCCAGCAGCTTAGCGGGCAGGTGGGTCCCTGAAGCTTTCTTT
-	TRBJ2-3	TRBD2	TRBV30	CAWSLDGGADDTQYF	TGTGCCTGGAGTCTCGACGGGGGGGCCGATGATACGCAGTATTTT
-	TRBJ1-1	TRBD1	TRBV5-1	CASSLKTGVANTEAFF	TGCGCCAGCAGCTTGAAAACAGGGGTAGCGAACACTGAAGCTTTCTTT
-	TRBJ2-1	-	TRBV7-2	CASSLLEWSGLLDNEQFF	TGTGCCAGCAGCTTATTGGAGTGGTCCGGACTACTCGATAATGAGCAGTTCTTC
-	TRBJ1-2	-	TRBV4-1	CASSLYPQSSFYGYTF	TGCGCCAGCAGCTTATACCCGCAGTCGTCTTTCTATGGCTACACCTTC
-	TRBJ1-3	TRBD1	TRBV27	CASSYRGRTGNTIYF	TGTGCCAGCAGTTACAGGGGGCGAACTGGAAACACCATATATTTT
-	TRBJ1-2	-	TRBV28	CASSTPTEIYINYGYTF	TGTGCCAGCAGTACCCCGACAGAAATATATATTAACTATGGCTACACCTTC
-	TRBJ2-7	-	TRBV27	CASSPRQGGGYEQYF	TGTGCCAGCAGCCCCCGACAGGGCGGGGGGTACGAGCAGTACTTC
-	TRBJ2-2	-	TRBV9	CASSPIGEGTGELFF	TGTGCCAGCAGCCCCATCGGAGAAGGCACCGGGGAGCTGTTTTTT
few	TRBJ1-1	TRBD1	TRBV30	CAWASGGHIF	TGTGCCTGGGCGTCAGGGGGACACATTTTT
-	TRBJ2-7	TRBD1	TRBV2	CASSEPGQGFFYEQYF	TGCGCCAGCAGTGAACCCGGACAGGGTTTCTTCTACGAGCAGTACTTC
-	TRBJ2-7	TRBD2	TRBV27	CASSLAAGTSGSLPHEQYF	TGTGCCAGCAGTTTGGCCGCCGGGACTAGCGGGAGCCTTCCTCACGAGCAGTACTTC
-	TRBJ2-7	TRBD2	TRBV27	CASAAAGEVYEQYF	TGTGCCAGCGCCGCAGCGGGAGAGGTCTACGAGCAGTACTTC
-	TRBJ1-1	TRBD1	TRBV7-9	CASSLRGQIVNTEAFF	TGTGCCAGCAGCTTAAGGGGACAGATTGTGAACACTGAAGCTTTCTTT
-	TRBJ2-1	TRBD2	TRBV5-6	CASSLELAGGSSYNEQFF	TGTGCCAGCAGCTTGGAACTAGCGGGGGGGTCTTCCTACAATGAGCAGTTCTTC
-	TRBJ2-5	TRBD2	TRBV15	CATSRVDRGLAEEQETQYF	TGTGCCACCAGCAGAGTGGACAGGGGACTAGCGGAGGAACAAGAGACCCAGTACTTC
-	TRBJ1-1	TRBD1	TRBV20-1	CSASQGAEAFF	TGCAGTGCTTCTCAGGGGGCTGAAGCTTTCTTT
-	TRBJ2-1	TRBD2	TRBV11-3	CASSLSGSSYNEQFF	TGTGCCAGCAGCTTAAGCGGGAGTAGTTACAATGAGCAGTTCTTC
-	TRBJ2-1	TRBD2	TRBV5-1	CASSLAAGGLDEQFF	TGCGCCAGCAGCTTGGCGGCGGGAGGGCTCGATGAGCAGTTCTTC
once	TRBJ2-5	-	TRBV15	CATSGGRQGRVETQYF	TGTGCCACCAGCGGGGGGAGACAGGGAAGGGTAGAGACCCAGTACTTC
-	TRBJ2-5	TRBD2	TRBV5-1	CASSLAAGLAEETQYF	TGCGCCAGCAGCTTGGCGGCGGGACTAGCGGAAGAGACCCAGTACTTC
-	TRBJ2-5	-	TRBV2	CASSDGGFQETQYF	TGTGCCAGCAGTGATGGGGGGTTTCAAGAGACCCAGTACTTC
-	TRBJ2-7	TRBD2	TRBV13	CASSKEGTSGDYEQYF	TGTGCCAGCAGCAAAGAGGGGACTAGCGGGGACTACGAGCAGTACTTC
-	TRBJ2-5	TRBD2	TRBV5-1	CASSLGLAGGPRETQYF	TGCGCCAGCAGCTTGGGCCTAGCGGGGGGGCCTCGAGAGACCCAGTACTTC
-	TRBJ1-6	TRBD1	TRBV28	CASSPYPRQGANSPLHF	TGTGCCAGCAGTCCGTACCCCCGACAGGGGGCAAATTCACCCCTCCACTTT
-	TRBJ2-1	-	TRBV2	CASRRGFYNEQFF	TGTGCCAGCAGGAGGGGGTTTTACAATGAGCAGTTCTTC
-	TRBJ2-1	-	TRBV5-1	CASSLGLGYEQFF	TGCGCCAGCAGCTTGGGACTAGGATATGAGCAGTTCTTC
-	TRBJ2-3	TRBD1	TRBV15	CATSTGQGTDTQYF	TGTGCCACCAGCACCGGACAGGGCACAGATACGCAGTATTTT
-	TRBJ2-3	TRBD2	TRBV7-8	CASSLPRERSGTDTQYF	TGTGCCAGCAGCTTACCGCGGGAGCGTTCGGGCACAGATACGCAGTATTTT
-	TRBJ1-2	-	TRBV2	CASSRTFDRRYGYTF	TGTGCCAGCAGCCGAACCTTTGACAGACGCTATGGCTACACCTTC
-	TRBJ2-3	-	TRBV11-2	CASSLAFVDTQYF	TGTGCCAGCAGCTTAGCGTTTGTGGATACGCAGTATTTT
-	TRBJ2-1	-	TRBV7-9	CASSLLREEQFF	TGTGCCAGCAGCTTATTGCGGGAAGAGCAGTTCTTC
few	TRBJ1-2	TRBD1	TRBV5-1	CASAQEGALGYTF	TGCGCCAGCGCCCAGGAGGGGGCATTAGGCTACACCTTC